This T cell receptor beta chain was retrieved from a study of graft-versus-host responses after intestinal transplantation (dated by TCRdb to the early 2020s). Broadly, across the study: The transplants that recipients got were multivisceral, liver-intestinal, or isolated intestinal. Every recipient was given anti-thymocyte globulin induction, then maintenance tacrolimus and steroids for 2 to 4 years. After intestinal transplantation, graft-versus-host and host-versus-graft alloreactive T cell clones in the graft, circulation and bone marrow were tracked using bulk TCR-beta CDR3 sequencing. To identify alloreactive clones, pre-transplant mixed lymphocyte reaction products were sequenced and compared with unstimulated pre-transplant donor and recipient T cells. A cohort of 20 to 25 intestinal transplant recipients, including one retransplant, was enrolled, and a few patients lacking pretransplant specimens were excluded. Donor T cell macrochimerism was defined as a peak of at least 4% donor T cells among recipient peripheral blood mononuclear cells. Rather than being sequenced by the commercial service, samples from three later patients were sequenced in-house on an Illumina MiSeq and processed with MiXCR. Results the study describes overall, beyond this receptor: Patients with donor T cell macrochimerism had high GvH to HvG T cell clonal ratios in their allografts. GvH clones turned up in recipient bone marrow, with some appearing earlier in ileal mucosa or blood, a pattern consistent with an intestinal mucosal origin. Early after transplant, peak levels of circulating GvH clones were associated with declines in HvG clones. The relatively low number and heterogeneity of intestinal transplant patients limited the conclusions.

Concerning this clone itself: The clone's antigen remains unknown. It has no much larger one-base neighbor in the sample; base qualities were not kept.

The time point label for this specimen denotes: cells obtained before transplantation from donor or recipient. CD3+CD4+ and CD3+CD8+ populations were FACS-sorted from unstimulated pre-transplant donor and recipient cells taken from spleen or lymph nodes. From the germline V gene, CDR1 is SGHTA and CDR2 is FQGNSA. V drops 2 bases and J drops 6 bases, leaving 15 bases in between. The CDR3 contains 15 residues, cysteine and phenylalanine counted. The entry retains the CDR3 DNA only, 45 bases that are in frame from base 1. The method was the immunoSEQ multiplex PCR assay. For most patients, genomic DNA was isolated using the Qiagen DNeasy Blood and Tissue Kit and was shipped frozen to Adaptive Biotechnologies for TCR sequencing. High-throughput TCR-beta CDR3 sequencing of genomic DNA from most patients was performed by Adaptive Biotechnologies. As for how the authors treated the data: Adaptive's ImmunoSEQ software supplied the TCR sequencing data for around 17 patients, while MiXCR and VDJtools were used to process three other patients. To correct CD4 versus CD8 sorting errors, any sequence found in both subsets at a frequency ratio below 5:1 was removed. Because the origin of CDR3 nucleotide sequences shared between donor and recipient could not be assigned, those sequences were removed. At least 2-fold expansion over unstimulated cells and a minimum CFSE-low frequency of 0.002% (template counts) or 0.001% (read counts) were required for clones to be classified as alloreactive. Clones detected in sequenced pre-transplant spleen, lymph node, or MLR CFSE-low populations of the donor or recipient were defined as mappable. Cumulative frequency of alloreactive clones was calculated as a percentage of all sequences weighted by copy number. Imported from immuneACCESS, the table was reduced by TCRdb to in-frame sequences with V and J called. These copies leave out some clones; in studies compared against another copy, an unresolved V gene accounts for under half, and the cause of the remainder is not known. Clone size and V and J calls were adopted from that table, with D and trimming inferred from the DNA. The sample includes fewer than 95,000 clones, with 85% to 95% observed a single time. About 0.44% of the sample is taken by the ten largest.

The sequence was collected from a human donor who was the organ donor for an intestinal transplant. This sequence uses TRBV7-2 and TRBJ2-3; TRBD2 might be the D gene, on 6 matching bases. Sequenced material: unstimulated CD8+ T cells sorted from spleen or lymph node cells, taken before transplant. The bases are TGTGCCAGCAGCTTACGGGGGACCTTAAGGGATACGCAGTATTTT. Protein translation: CASSLRGTLRDTQYF.